The subject of this entry is one T cell receptor (beta chain). UMIs bearing a 6-nucleotide sample barcode were added through template switching. No DNA is given; TCRdb re-called the 5' RACE reads and lists each CDR3 protein once. Recorded for this sample: some 170,000 distinct CDR3 sequences. The data were taken from a study of monozygotic twins with inflammatory bowel disease. Sequenced sample: blood. The clonotype was recovered from a human donor with ulcerative colitis or Crohn's disease, or a healthy co-twin of an affected twin (not recorded which).

The CDR3 region is CSGGSGPPAELFF. V gene TRBV29-1 combines with J gene TRBJ2-2; absent DNA, TCRdb's TRBD2 call cannot be checked. Germline V lookup: CDR1 SQVTM, CDR2 ANQGSEA. The CDR3 extends over 13 amino acids.